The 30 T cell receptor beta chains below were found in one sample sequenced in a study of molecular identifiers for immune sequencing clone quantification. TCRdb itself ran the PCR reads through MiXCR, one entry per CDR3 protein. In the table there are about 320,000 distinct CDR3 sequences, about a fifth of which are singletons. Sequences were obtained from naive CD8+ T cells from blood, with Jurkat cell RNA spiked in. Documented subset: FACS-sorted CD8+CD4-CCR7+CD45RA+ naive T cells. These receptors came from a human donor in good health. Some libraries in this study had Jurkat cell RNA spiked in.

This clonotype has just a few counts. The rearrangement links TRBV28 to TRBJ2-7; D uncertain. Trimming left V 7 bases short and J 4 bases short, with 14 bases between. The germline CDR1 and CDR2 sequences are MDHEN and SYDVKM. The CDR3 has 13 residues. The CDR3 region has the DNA TGTGCCAGCAAACCATTCCAGGAGTACGAGCAGTACTTC. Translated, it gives CASKPFQEYEQYF.

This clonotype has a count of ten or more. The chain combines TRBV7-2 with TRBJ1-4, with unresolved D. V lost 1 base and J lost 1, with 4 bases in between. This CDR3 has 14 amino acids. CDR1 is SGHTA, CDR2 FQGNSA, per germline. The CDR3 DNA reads TGTGCCAGCAGCTTAGGGGGAACTAATGAAAAACTGTTTTTT. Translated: CASSLGGTNEKLFF. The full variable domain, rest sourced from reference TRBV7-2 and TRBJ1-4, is GAGVSQSPSNKVTEKGKDVELRCDPISGHTALYWYRQSLGQGLEFLIYFQGNSAPDKSGLPSDRFSAERTGGSVSTLTIQRTQQEDSAVYLCASSLGGTNEKLFFGSGTQLSVL.

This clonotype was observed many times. The CDR3 spells CASSIPGAEAFF. DNA of the CDR3: TGTGCCAGTAGTATCCCAGGGGCTGAAGCTTTCTTT. The chain employs TRBV19 and TRBJ1-1; the D gene is possibly TRBD1 (6 bases). Germline lookup yields CDR1 LNHDA and CDR2 SQIVND (reference sequence). This CDR3 comprises 12 residues. Trimming removed 3 bases at V and 6 bases at J, with 8 bases between.

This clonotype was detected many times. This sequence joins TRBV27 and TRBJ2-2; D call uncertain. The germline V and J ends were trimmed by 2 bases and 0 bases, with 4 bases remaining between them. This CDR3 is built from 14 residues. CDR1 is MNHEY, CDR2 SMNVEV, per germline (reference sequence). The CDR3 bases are TGTGCCAGCAGTTTACAACCGAACACCGGGGAGCTGTTTTTT. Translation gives CASSLQPNTGELFF.

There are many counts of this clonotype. CDR3 sequence (DNA): TGCGCCAGCAGCCCGCCCGGTAGCACAGATACGCAGTATTTT. It codes for CASSPPGSTDTQYF. The V call is TRBV4-1, the J call TRBJ2-3, with no clear D. Trimming shortened V by 4 bases and J by 0 bases, and 8 bases separated the two germline ends. Per the germline V gene, CDR1 is MGHRA and CDR2 is YSYEKL. CDR3 length: 14 residues.

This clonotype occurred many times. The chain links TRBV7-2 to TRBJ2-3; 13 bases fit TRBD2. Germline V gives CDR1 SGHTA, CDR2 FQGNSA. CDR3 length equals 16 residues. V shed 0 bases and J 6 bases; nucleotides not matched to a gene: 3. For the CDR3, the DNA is TGTGCCAGCAGCTTAGCCGGGACTAGCGGGACTGATACGCAGTATTTT. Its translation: CASSLAGTSGTDTQYF.

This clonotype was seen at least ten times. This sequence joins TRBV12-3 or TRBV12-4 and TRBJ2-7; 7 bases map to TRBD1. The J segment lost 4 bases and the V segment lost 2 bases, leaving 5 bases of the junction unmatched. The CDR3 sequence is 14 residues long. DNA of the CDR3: TGTGCCAGCAGTTTAATAACAGGGGAGTACGAGCAGTACTTC. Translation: CASSLITGEYEQYF.

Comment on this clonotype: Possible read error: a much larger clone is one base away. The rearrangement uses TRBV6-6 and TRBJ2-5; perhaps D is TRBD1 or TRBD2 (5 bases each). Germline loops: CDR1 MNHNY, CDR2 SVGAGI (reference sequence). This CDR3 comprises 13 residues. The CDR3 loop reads CASSYEGQGTQYF. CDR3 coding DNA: TGTGCCAGCAGTTATGAGGGGCAAGGGACCCAGTACTTC.

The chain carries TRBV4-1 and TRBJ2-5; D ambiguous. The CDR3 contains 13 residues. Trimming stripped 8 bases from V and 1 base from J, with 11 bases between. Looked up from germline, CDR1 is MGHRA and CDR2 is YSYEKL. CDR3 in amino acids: CASARNLQETQYF. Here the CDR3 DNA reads TGCGCCAGCGCCAGAAATCTCCAAGAGACCCAGTACTTC.

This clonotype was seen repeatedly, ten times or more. The CDR3 sequence: CASSYSGRDEQYF. The CDR3 bases are TGTGCCAGCAGTTACTCTGGCAGGGACGAGCAGTACTTC. This rearrangement joins TRBV6-5 to TRBJ2-7, with D tentatively TRBD1 (5 bases). Germline V CDR1 and CDR2: MNHEY, SVGAGI. V lost 0 bases, J lost 5 bases, and 8 bases lay in between. The CDR3 runs 13 residues.

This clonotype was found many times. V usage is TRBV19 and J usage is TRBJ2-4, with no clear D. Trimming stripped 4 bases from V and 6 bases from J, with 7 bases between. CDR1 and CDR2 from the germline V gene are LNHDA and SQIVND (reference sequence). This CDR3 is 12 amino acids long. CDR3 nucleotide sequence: TGTGCCAGTAGTAGTTTAGGAAACATTCAGTACTTC. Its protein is CASSSLGNIQYF.

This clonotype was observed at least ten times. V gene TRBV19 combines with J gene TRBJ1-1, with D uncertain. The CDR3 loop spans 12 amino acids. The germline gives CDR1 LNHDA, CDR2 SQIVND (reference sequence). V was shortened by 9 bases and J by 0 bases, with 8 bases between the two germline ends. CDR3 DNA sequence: TGTGCCAGCAGCTTAATGAACACTGAAGCTTTCTTT. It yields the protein CASSLMNTEAFF.

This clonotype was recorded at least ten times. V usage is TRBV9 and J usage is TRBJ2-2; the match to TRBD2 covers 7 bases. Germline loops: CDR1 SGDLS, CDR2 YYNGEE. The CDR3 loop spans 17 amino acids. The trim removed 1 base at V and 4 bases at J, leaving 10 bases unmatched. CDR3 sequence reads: CASSVYSLAESTGELFF. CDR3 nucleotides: TGTGCCAGCAGCGTATATTCGCTAGCGGAATCCACCGGGGAGCTGTTTTTT.

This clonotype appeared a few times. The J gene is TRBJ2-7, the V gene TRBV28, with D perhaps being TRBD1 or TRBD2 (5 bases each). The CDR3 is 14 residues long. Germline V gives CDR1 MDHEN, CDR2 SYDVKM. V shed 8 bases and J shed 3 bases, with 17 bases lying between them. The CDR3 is CASDGTDELYEQYF. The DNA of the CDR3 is TGTGCCAGCGACGGGACGGACGAACTCTACGAGCAGTACTTC.

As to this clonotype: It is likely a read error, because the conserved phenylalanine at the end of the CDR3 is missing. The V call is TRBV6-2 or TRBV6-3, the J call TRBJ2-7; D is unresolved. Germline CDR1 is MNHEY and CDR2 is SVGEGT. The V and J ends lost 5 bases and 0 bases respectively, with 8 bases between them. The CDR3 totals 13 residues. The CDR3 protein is CASSLGPSYEQYL. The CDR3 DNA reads TGTGCCAGCAGTCTCGGGCCCTCCTACGAGCAGTACCTC.

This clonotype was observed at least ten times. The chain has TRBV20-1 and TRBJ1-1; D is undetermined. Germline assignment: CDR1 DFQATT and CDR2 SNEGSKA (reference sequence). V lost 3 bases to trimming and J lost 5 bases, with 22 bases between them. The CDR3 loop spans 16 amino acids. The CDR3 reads CSASPTRYPMGTEAFF. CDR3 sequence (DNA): TGCAGTGCTAGCCCGACGAGGTACCCGATGGGGACTGAAGCTTTCTTT.

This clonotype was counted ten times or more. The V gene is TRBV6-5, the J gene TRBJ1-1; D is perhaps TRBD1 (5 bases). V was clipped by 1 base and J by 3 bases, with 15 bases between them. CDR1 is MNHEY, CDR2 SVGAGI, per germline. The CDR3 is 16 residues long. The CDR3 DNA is TGTGCCAGCAGTTACTTGACGGGGCGCGGGGACACTGAAGCTTTCTTT. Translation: CASSYLTGRGDTEAFF.

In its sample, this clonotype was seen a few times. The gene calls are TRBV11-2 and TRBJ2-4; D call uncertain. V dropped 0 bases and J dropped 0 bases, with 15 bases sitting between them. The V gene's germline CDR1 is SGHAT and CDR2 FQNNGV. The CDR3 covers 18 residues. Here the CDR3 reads CASSLEVARRIAKNIQYF. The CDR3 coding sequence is TGTGCCAGCAGCTTAGAGGTGGCCAGGAGAATAGCCAAAAACATTCAGTACTTC.

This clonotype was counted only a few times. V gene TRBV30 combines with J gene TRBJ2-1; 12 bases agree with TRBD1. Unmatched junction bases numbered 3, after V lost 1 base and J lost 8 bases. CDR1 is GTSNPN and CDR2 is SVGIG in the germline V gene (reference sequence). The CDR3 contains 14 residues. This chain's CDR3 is CAWSAGQGAYEQFF. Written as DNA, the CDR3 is TGTGCCTGGAGTGCGGGACAGGGGGCATATGAGCAGTTCTTC.

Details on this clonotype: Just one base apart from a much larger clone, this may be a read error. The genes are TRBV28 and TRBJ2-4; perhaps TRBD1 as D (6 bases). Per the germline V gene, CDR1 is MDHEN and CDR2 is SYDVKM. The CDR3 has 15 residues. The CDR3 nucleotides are TGTGCCGGCAGTTTATGGGACACCGAGACGAGCATTCAGTACTTC. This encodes CAGSLWDTETSIQYF.

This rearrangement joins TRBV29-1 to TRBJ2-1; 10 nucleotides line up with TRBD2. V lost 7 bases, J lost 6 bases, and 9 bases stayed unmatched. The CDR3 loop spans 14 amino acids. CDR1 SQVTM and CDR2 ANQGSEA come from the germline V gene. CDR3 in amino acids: CSALDWTSGNEQFF. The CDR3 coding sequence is TGCAGCGCCTTGGATTGGACTAGCGGCAATGAGCAGTTCTTC.

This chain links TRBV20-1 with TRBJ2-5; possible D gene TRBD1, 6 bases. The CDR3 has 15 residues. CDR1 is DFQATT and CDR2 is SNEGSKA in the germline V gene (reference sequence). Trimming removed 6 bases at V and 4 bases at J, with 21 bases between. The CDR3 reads CSANTGQILRETQYF. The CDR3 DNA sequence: TGCAGTGCAAATACCGGACAGATCCTCCGAGAGACCCAGTACTTC.

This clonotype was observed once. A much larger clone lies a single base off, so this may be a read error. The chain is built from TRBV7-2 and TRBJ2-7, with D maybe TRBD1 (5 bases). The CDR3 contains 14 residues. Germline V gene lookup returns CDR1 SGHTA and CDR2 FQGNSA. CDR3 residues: CASSLFQGPYVQYF. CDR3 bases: TGTGCCAGCAGCTTATTCCAGGGCCCCTACGTGCAGTACTTC.

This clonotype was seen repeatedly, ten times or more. The CDR3 loop is CSVPDGEQFF. In DNA, the CDR3 is TGCAGCGTTCCGGACGGCGAGCAGTTCTTC. V usage is TRBV29-1 and J usage is TRBJ2-1; D ambiguous. The CDR3 has 10 amino acids. The V end lost 5 bases, the J end lost 10 bases, and 9 bases lay between the germline ends. Germline V CDR1 and CDR2: SQVTM, ANQGSEA.

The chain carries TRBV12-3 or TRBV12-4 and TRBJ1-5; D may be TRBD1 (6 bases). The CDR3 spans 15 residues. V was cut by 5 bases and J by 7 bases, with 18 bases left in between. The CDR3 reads CASSLSGEGDQPQHF. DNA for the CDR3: TGTGCCAGCAGTCTCTCAGGGGAGGGAGACCAGCCCCAGCATTTT.

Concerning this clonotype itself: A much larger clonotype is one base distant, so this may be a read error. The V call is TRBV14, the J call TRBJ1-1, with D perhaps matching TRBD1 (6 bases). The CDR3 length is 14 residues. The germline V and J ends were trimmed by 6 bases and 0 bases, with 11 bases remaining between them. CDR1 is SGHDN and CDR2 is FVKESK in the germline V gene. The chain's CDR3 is CASRQGTLNTEAFF. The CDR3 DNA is TGTGCCAGCAGACAGGGCACATTGAACACTGAAGCTTTCTTT. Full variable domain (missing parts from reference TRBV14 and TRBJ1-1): EAGVTQFPSHSVIEKGQTVTLRCDPISGHDNLYWYRRVMGKEIKFLLHFVKESKQDESGMPNNRFLAERTGGTYSTLKVQPAELEDSGVYFCASRQGTLNTEAFFGQGTRLTVV.

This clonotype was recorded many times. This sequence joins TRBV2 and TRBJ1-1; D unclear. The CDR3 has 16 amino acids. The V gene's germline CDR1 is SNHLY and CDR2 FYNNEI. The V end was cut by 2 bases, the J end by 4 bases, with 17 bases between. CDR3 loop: CASSEILIGGSTEAFF. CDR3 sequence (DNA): TGTGCCAGCAGTGAAATCCTTATCGGCGGGAGCACTGAAGCTTTCTTT.

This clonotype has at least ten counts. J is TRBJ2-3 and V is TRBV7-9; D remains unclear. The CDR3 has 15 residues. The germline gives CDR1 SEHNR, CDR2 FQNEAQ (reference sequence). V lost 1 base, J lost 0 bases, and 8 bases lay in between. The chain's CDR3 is CASSLGARSTDTQYF. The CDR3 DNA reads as TGTGCCAGCAGCTTAGGAGCGCGTAGCACAGATACGCAGTATTTT.

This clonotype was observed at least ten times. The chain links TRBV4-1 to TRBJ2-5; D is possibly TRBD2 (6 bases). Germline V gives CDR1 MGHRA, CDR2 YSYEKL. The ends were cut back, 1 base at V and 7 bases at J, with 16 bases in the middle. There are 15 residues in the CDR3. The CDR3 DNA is TGCGCCAGCAGCCAAGGACCGGGCATCGGGGGGACCCAGTACTTC. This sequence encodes CASSQGPGIGGTQYF.

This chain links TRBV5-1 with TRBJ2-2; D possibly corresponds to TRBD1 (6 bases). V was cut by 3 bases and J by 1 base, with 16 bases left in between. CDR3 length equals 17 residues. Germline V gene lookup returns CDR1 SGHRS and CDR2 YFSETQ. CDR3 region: CASSYGVTGWNTGELFF. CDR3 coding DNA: TGCGCCAGCAGCTATGGGGTCACAGGGTGGAACACCGGGGAGCTGTTTTTT.